This T cell receptor (beta chain) was identified in a study of CDR3 diversity in severe acne. Germline CDR1 LNHDA, CDR2 SQIVND (reference sequence). V shed 6 bases, J shed 3 bases, and the junction held 7 bases outside the gene matches. The CDR3 consists of 15 residues. MiXCR was run by TCRdb on the PCR reads, yielding one entry per CDR3 protein. The table lists about 90,000 distinct CDR3 sequences, about half of them singletons, with around a tenth in the top ten. Sequencing was performed on blood. The source is a male donor with severe acne vulgaris. V is TRBV19 and J is TRBJ1-4, with 7 bases matching TRBD1. The CDR3 loop is CASRQQTGPNEKLFF. The CDR3 coding sequence is TGTGCCAGTAGACAACAGACAGGGCCTAATGAAAAACTGTTTTTT.